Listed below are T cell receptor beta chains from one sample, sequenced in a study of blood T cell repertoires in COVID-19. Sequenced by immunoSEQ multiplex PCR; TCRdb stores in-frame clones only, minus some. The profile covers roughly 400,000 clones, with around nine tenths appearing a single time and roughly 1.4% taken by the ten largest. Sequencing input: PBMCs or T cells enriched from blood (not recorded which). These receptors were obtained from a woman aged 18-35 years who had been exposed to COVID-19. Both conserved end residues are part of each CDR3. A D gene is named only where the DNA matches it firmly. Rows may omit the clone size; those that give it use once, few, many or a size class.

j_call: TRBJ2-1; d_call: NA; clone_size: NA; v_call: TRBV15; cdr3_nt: TGTGCCACCAGCAGGGAATTACAGGATGAGGAGTTCTTC; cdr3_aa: CATSRELQDEEFF
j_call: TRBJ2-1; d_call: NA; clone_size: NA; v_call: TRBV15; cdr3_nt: TGTGCCACCAGCAGAGGCGAGACAGTCTCTTCCAATGAGCAGTTCTTC; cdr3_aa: CATSRGETVSSNEQFF
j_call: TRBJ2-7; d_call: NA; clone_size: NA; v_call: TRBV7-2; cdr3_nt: TGTGCCAGCAGCTTAGCGCGATATAGCCACGAGCAGTACTTC; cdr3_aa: CASSLARYSHEQYF
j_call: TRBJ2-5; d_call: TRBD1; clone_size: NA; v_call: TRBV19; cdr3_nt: TGTGCCAGTAGTACGACAGGGGGTGAGACCCAGTACTTC; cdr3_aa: CASSTTGGETQYF
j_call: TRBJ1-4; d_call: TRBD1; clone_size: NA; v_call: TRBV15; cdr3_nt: TGTGCCACCAGCAGTACGACAGGGAGAGGGATAGGGCTGTTTTTT; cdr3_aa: CATSSTTGRGIGLFF
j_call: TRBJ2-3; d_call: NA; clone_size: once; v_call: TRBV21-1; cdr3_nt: TGTGCCAGCAGCAAAAGGTCAGGGGTCGGAGCAGCAGATACGCAGTATTTT; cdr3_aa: CASSKRSGVGAADTQYF
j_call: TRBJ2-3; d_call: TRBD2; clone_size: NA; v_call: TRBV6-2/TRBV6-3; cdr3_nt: TGTGCCAGCAGTTTCGTTAGCGGGGGGGCAACAGATACGCAGTATTTT; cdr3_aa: CASSFVSGGATDTQYF
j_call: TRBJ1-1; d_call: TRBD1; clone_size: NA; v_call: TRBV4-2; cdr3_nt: TGTGCCAGCAGCCCCGACTCCACGGACAGGGGGGCGAACACTGAAGCTTTCTTT; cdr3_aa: CASSPDSTDRGANTEAFF
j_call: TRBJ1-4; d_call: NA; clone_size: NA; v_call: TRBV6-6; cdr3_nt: TGTGCCAGCAGTTTTCGGGGGAATGAAAAACTGTTTTTT; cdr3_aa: CASSFRGNEKLFF
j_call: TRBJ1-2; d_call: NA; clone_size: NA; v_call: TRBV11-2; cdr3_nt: TGTGCCAGCAGTTCAACAGGGTTGGCCTCTTATGGCTACACCTTC; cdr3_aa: CASSSTGLASYGYTF
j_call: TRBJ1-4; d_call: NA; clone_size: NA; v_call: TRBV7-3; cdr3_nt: TGTGCCAGCAGCTCAGATTATGGAGGCCAGCTGTTTTTT; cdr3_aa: CASSSDYGGQLFF
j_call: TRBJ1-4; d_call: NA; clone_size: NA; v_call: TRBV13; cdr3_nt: TGTGCCAGCAGCTTGGGAACACGGACTATTAAACTGTTTTTT; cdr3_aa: CASSLGTRTIKLFF
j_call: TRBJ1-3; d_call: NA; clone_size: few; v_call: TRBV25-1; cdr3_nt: TGTGCCAGCAGTGACAGGGGACACACCATATATTTT; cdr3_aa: CASSDRGHTIYF
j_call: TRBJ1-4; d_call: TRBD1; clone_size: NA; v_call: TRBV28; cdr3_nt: TGTGCCAGCAGTTTAGGCGGGACAGGGAAGGATGAAAAACTGTTTTTT; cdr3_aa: CASSLGGTGKDEKLFF
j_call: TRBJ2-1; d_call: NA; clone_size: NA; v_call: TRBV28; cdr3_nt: TGTGCCAGCATGGGGGGCTCCTACAATGAGCAGTTCTTC; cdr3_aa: CASMGGSYNEQFF
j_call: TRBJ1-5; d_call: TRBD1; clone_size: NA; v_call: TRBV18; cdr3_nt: TGTGCCAGCTCACCCTCGGACAGGGACAATCAGCCCCAGCATTTT; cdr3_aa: CASSPSDRDNQPQHF
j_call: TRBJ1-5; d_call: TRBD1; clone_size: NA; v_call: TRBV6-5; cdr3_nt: TGTGCCAGCAGTTGGGGACAGATAGATCAGCCCCAGCATTTT; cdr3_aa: CASSWGQIDQPQHF
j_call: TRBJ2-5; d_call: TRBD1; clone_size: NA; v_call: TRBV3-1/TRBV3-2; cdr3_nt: TGTGCCAGCAGTCGTATCTGGGACAGGGCTGAGACCCAGTACTTC; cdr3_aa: CASSRIWDRAETQYF
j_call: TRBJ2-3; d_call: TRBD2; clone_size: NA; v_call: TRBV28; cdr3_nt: TGTGCCAGCAGTCCCTGGGATAGCGGGAGATATAGCACAGATACGCAGTATTTT; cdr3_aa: CASSPWDSGRYSTDTQYF
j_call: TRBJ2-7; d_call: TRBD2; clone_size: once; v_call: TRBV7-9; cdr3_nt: TGTGCCAGCAGCCCTCAACTAGCGGGAGTTCTCGAGCAGTACTTC; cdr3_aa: CASSPQLAGVLEQYF
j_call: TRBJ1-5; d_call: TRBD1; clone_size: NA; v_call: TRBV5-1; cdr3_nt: TGCGCCAGCAGCTGGGGACAGGGAGGAAATCAGCCCCAGCATTTT; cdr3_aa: CASSWGQGGNQPQHF
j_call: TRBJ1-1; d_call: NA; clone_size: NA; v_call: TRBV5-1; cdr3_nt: TGCGCCAGCAGCTTGACCGGGTCCGAAGCTTTCTTT; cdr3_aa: CASSLTGSEAFF
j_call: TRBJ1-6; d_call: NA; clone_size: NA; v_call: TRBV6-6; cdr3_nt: TGTGCCAGCAGTTTGAAGGGAGTCGAGTCACCCCTCCACTTT; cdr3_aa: CASSLKGVESPLHF
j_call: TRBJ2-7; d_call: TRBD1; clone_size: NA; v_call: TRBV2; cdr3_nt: TGTGCCAGCAGTACCGGGACAGACTACGAGCAGTACTTC; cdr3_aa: CASSTGTDYEQYF
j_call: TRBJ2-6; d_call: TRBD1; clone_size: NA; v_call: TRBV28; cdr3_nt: TGTGCCAGCAGTTTTCGTCTACAGGGGGCGGATAGGGCCAACGTCCTGACTTTC; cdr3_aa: CASSFRLQGADRANVLTF
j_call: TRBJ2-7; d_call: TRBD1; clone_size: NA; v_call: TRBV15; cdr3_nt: TGTGCCACCAGCGGACACCTGGACAGGGCGGACGAGCAGTACTTC; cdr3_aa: CATSGHLDRADEQYF
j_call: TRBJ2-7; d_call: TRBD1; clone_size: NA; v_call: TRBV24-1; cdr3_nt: TGTGCCACCAGTGCCCGCACCGGGACAGGGACTTCCTACGAGCAGTACTTC; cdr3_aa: CATSARTGTGTSYEQYF
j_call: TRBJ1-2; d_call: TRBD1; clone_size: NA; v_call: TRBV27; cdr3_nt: TGTGCCAGCAGCGGGACAGGGACAAGCTTCCCCAACTATGGCTACACCTTC; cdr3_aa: CASSGTGTSFPNYGYTF
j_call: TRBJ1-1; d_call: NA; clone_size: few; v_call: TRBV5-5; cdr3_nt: TGTGCCAGCAGCCCGGCCGGGGGATTGAACACTGAAGCTTTCTTT; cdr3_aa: CASSPAGGLNTEAFF
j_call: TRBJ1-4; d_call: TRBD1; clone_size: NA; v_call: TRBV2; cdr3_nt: TGTGCCAGCCAGGGGGAAGCGGCCGTTGGGGGCGAAAAACTGTTTTTT; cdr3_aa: CASQGEAAVGGEKLFF
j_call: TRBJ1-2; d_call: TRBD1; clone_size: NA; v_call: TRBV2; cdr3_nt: TGTGCCAGCAGCCGAGTCCCGGGACAGGGGGCGGAAGCTAACTATGGCTACACCTTC; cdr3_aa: CASSRVPGQGAEANYGYTF
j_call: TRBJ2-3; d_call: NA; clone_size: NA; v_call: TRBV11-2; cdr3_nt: TGTGCCAGCAGCCCCAGACTAGTTTCGGATACGCAGTATTTT; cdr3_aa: CASSPRLVSDTQYF
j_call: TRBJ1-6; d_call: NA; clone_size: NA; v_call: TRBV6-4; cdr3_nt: TGTGCCAGCAGGGACACTGAGGGCAATTCACCCCTCCACTTT; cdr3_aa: CASRDTEGNSPLHF
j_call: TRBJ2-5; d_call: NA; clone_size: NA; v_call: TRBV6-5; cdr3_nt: TGTGCCAGCAGTTACCCCCCCGGTGGGACCCAGTACTTC; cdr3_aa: CASSYPPGGTQYF
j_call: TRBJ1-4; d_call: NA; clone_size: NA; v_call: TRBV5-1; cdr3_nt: TGCGCCAGCAGCTTGGGACAGGTTTCCACAACTAATGAAAAACTGTTTTTT; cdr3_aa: CASSLGQVSTTNEKLFF
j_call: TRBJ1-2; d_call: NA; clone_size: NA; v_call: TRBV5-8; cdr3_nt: TGTGCCAGCAGCTCTGGCTTGAAAACGGGTGGCTACACCTTC; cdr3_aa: CASSSGLKTGGYTF
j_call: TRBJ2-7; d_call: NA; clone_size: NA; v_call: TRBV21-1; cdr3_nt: TGTGCCAGCAGCAAAGCGCTTTGTTCGGGTTGTGGGTACGAGCAGTACTTC; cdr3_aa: CASSKALCSGCGYEQYF
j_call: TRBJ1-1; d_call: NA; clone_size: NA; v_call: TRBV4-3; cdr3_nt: TGCGCCAGCAGCCAAGTAAAGGGAGTGAACACTGAAGCTTTCTTT; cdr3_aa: CASSQVKGVNTEAFF
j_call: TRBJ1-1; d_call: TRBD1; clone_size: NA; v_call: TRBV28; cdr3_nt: TGTGCCAGCAGTTTACTACAGGGGGTATCTTTCTTT; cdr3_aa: CASSLLQGVSFF
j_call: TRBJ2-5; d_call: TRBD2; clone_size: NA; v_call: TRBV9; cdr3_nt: TGTGCCAGCAGCGTCTCAGGGACTACCCAGGAGACCCAGTACTTC; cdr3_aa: CASSVSGTTQETQYF
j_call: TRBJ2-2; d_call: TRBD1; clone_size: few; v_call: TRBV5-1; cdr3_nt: TGCGCCAGCAGCATCCGGGACAGGGGAGGTCCCGGGGAGCTGTTTTTT; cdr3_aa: CASSIRDRGGPGELFF
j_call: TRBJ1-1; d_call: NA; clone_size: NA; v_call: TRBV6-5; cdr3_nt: TGTGCCAGCAGTTACTCTGGAGGGCATAATGAAGCTTTCTTT; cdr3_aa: CASSYSGGHNEAFF